A selection of T cell receptor beta chains follows, all from one sample in a study of T cell clones after liver transplantation. TCRdb keeps only in-frame clones here, not all; method: immunoSEQ multiplex PCR. The sample holds about 51,000 clones, 65% to 80% seen once. The source was CD4+ T cells from blood, collected more than 53 months after liver transplant. The receptors stem from a human patient who received a liver transplant. Some of the T cells might come from the graft donor. CDR3s include the opening cysteine and the closing phenylalanine or tryptophan.

>TRBV2|TRBJ2-3
CASSEDPARGGATQYF
>TRBV28|TRBJ1-5
CASKKSQGAGQPQHF
>TRBV7-9|TRBJ1-4
CASRTGQANEKLFF
>TRBV2|TRBJ1-2
CASRPRQGVGGYTF
>TRBV6-1|TRBJ2-1
CASSERVPSGGDEQFF
>TRBV19|TRBJ1-3
CARPRSTGCYSGNTIYF
>TRBV19|TRBJ1-1
CASTPGRMNTEAFF
>TRBV6-6|TRBJ1-5
CASSYMGVIGNQPQHF
>TRBV6-1|TRBJ2-7
CASSEYEQYF
>TRBV5-5|TRBJ2-5
CASSSGGGRMVETQYF
>TRBV18|TRBJ1-5
CASSPGQASNQPQHF
>TRBV7-9|TRBJ2-5
CASRKTGMETQYF
>TRBV2|TRBJ2-3
CASSGRGRSTDTQYF
>TRBV6-1|TRBJ2-5
CASSIDRGQETQYF
>TRBV7-8|TRBJ2-7
CASSSPDRLAYEQYF
>TRBV30|TRBJ2-2
CAWSDGTVNTGELFF
>TRBV7-6|TRBJ2-3
CASSLGAGRGTDTQYF
>TRBV21-1|TRBJ1-3
CAITQTAKSSGNTIYF
>TRBV27|TRBJ1-4
CASSTRRSNEKLFF
>TRBV10-1|TRBJ2-2
CASTPGTYTGELFF
>TRBV30|TRBJ2-7
CAWSVDHKGSYEQYF
>TRBV6-4|TRBJ2-1
CASSERILGGSGSYNEQFF
>TRBV6-5|TRBJ2-7
CATRQGHSYEQYF
>TRBV18|TRBJ1-5
CASSRDSNQPQHF
>TRBV11-1|TRBJ1-4
CASSPDRVNEKLFF
>TRBV7-9|TRBJ1-1
CASSLGGGLDTEAFF
>TRBV5-4|TRBJ2-7
CASSWLAGDEQYF
>TRBV19|TRBJ1-3
CASKGADTSGNTIYF
>TRBV9|TRBJ1-5
CASSLGAGDNQPQHF
>TRBV19|TRBJ1-1
CASSLDEIGIEAFF
>TRBV7-9|TRBJ1-3
CASSRDIYSGNTIYF
>TRBV25-1|TRBJ1-2
CASSESPGYGYTF
>TRBV6-5|TRBJ2-5
CASSLQGRTQETQYF